This passage covers 21 T cell receptor beta chains from one sample sequenced in a study of T cells in Graves' hyperthyroidism and ophthalmopathy. TCR beta CDR3 regions were amplified from RNA. The TCR CDR3 first-round RT-PCR relied on the HTBI primer set. One entry per CDR3 protein results from TCRdb running MiXCR on the multiplex PCR reads. The sample contains 370,000 or so distinct CDR3 sequences, roughly 14% of which appear only once. The sample comprised blood. These receptors were taken from a man aged 30-40 years with Graves' hyperthyroidism that later progressed to Graves' ophthalmopathy.

Regarding this clonotype: One base away lies a much larger clone, so this may be a sequencing read error. The chain is built from TRBV20-1 and TRBJ1-5; D not certain. V was trimmed by 0 bases and J by 9 bases, leaving 12 bases between them. Per germline, CDR1 DFQATT and CDR2 SNEGSKA (reference sequence). This CDR3 is 13 amino acids long. The CDR3, as DNA: TGCAGTGCTAGAGATTCACCCTATCGGCCCCAGCATTTT. Amino acids: CSARDSPYRPQHF.

This clonotype has at least ten counts. The genes are TRBV2 and TRBJ2-2, with no clear D. V lost 3 bases and J 1 base, leaving 9 bases between the germline ends. This CDR3 is 15 amino acids long. Germline CDR1 reads SNHLY; CDR2 reads FYNNEI. CDR3 amino acids: CASSDPVRNTGELFF. CDR3 DNA: TGTGCCAGCAGTGATCCGGTTAGGAACACCGGGGAGCTGTTTTTT.

This clonotype was counted a single time. Just one base apart from a much larger clone, this may be a read error. The chain employs TRBV30 and TRBJ2-7; TRBD1 matches at 7 bases. The CDR3 loop spans 14 amino acids. Germline V lookup: CDR1 GTSNPN, CDR2 SVGIG (reference sequence). DNA for the CDR3: TGTGCCTGGAGTACGGGACAGCCCTCCAACGAGCAGTACTTC. This codes for CAWSTGQPSNEQYF.

This clonotype appeared a few times. The chain joins TRBV7-9 to TRBJ1-6; weak D call: TRBD1 (6 bases). Per the germline V gene, CDR1 is SEHNR and CDR2 is FQNEAQ (reference sequence). Trimming stripped 7 bases from V and 5 bases from J, with 12 bases between. The CDR3 totals 14 residues. The CDR3 DNA reads as TGTGCCAGCACCATAGGGGGGAATAATTCACCCCTCCACTTT. It yields the protein CASTIGGNNSPLHF.

V is TRBV24-1 and J is TRBJ2-2, with 7 positions matching TRBD1. CDR3 length equals 17 residues. Looked up from germline, CDR1 is KGHDR and CDR2 is SFDVKD. V lost 3 bases and J lost 1; bases outside the gene matches: 7. The CDR3 spells CATSDTFGTENTGELFF. As DNA, the CDR3 is TGTGCCACCAGTGATACCTTCGGGACAGAGAACACCGGGGAGCTGTTTTTT.

This clonotype was seen a few times. The chain joins TRBV4-2 to TRBJ1-4; no clear D. Germline V gene lookup returns CDR1 LGHNA and CDR2 YNFKEQ. V was cut by 0 bases and J by 8 bases, with 10 bases left in between. This CDR3 is 14 amino acids long. CDR3 sequence reads: CASSQDRGEEKLFF. DNA of the CDR3: TGTGCCAGCAGCCAAGATCGCGGGGAGGAAAAACTGTTTTTT.

The V gene is TRBV7-9, the J gene TRBJ1-2, with D tentatively TRBD1 (5 bases). V was trimmed by 2 bases and J by 7 bases, leaving 20 bases between them. This CDR3 is built from 16 residues. Germline V gives CDR1 SEHNR, CDR2 FQNEAQ (reference sequence). CDR3 loop: CASSLSRVNRYRGYTF. Written as DNA, the CDR3 is TGTGCCAGCAGCTTAAGCAGGGTGAATCGGTATCGTGGCTACACCTTC.

This clonotype was detected ten times or more. The chain couples TRBV10-2 to TRBJ1-1; D unresolved. Germline V gene data show CDR1 as WSHSY and CDR2 as SAAADI. This CDR3 spans 12 amino acids. The V gene lost 0 bases and the J gene lost 7 bases, with 6 bases spanning the gap. CDR3 bases: TGCGCCAGCAGTGAGTCTTATCTTGAAGCTTTCTTT. As protein: CASSESYLEAFF.

Ten or more counts support this clonotype. CDR3 nucleotide sequence: TGTGCCAGCAGTCTCCTTTCAACTAATGAAAAACTGTTTTTT. Translation: CASSLLSTNEKLFF. The chain is built from TRBV12-3 or TRBV12-4 and TRBJ1-4; no clear D. Trimming cost V 5 bases and J 0 bases, with 7 bases left between them. The CDR3 loop spans 14 amino acids.

The chain's CDR3 is CSARTRRDRGETQYF. CDR3 in DNA: TGCAGTGCTAGGACCCGCCGGGACAGGGGAGAGACCCAGTACTTC. The rearrangement joins TRBV20-1 to TRBJ2-5; 10 nucleotides align to TRBD1. Germline V gives CDR1 DFQATT, CDR2 SNEGSKA (reference sequence). Trimming at V came to 3 bases and at J to 4 bases, leaving 8 bases not matched to a gene. The CDR3 consists of 15 residues.

The V call is TRBV10-3, the J call TRBJ2-3; perhaps TRBD2 as D (6 bases). Germline CDR1 ENHRY, CDR2 SYGVKD. The CDR3 sequence is 15 residues long. V gave up 0 bases and J gave up 5 bases, with 12 bases separating them. The CDR3 sequence is CAISESSGLLDTQYF. CDR3 nucleotide sequence: TGTGCCATCAGTGAGTCCAGCGGGTTATTAGATACGCAGTATTTT.

In its sample, this clonotype was seen many times. The rearrangement links TRBV6-1 to TRBJ2-5; TRBD1 is a possible D gene (6 bases). Germline V gene sequence: CDR1 MNHNS, CDR2 SASEGT. This CDR3 has 14 amino acids. Trimming took off 1 base at V and 4 bases at J, with 10 bases between the two ends. The CDR3 loop is CASSEDPGVETQYF. CDR3 nucleotide sequence: TGTGCCAGCAGTGAAGACCCAGGGGTAGAGACCCAGTACTTC.

A single count supports this clonotype. The chain uses TRBV19 and TRBJ2-7; tentative D call: TRBD2 (6 bases). Trimming stripped 4 bases from V and 2 bases from J, with 21 bases between. This CDR3 spans 17 amino acids. In germline, CDR1 is LNHDA, CDR2 SQIVND (reference sequence). This chain's CDR3 is CASSTSYYAGSPYEQYF. CDR3 in DNA: TGTGCCAGTAGTACCTCCTACTATGCGGGGAGCCCCTACGAGCAGTACTTC.

This clonotype was observed a few times. The chain uses TRBV6-1 and TRBJ2-1; 12 bases line up with TRBD2. There are 14 residues in the CDR3. Germline-derived CDR1 and CDR2 are MNHNS and SASEGT. With 3 bases clipped from V and 9 bases from J, the junction kept 3 bases outside the gene matches. CDR3 residues: CASSDSSGGAEQFF. The DNA of the CDR3 is TGTGCCAGCAGTGACTCTAGCGGGGGGGCTGAGCAGTTCTTC.

This clonotype appeared many times. CDR3 residues: CAWTTGLNTEAFF. In nucleotides, the CDR3 is TGTGCCTGGACTACTGGCTTGAACACTGAAGCTTTCTTT. The V gene is TRBV30, the J gene TRBJ1-1; D unresolved. The CDR3 runs 13 residues. V shed 4 bases and J shed 0 bases, with 9 bases lying between them. CDR1 is GTSNPN, CDR2 SVGIG, per germline (reference sequence).

The V gene is TRBV5-1, the J gene TRBJ2-5; tentatively, D is TRBD2 (6 bases). The CDR3 loop spans 16 amino acids. Per the germline V gene, CDR1 is SGHRS and CDR2 is YFSETQ. Between the trimmed V and J ends, which lost 0 bases and 5 bases, there was a span of 17 bases. The CDR3 sequence is CASSLASGLSAETQYF. For the CDR3, the DNA is TGCGCCAGCAGCTTGGCCTCAGGACTAAGTGCGGAGACCCAGTACTTC.

V and J are TRBV5-4 and TRBJ1-2; D is perhaps TRBD1 (5 bases). Germline lookup yields CDR1 SGHNT and CDR2 YYREEE (reference sequence). The CDR3 spans 13 residues. Trimming pared 1 base from V and 8 bases from J, leaving 12 bases between. CDR3 nucleotides: TGTGCCAGCAGCTTGTATGGTGGGGCGGGCTACACCTTC. Protein sequence: CASSLYGGAGYTF.

This rearrangement joins TRBV19 to TRBJ2-2; the D call may be TRBD1 or TRBD2 (6 bases each). The CDR3 covers 14 residues. Germline V CDR1 and CDR2: LNHDA, SQIVND (reference sequence). Trimming pared 4 bases from V and 7 bases from J, leaving 13 bases between. The CDR3 is CASSNWGANGELFF. The CDR3 nucleotides read TGTGCCAGTAGTAACTGGGGGGCGAACGGGGAGCTGTTTTTT.

J is TRBJ2-1 and V is TRBV9; the D gene could be TRBD1 or TRBD2 (5 bases each). The germline V gene encodes CDR1 SGDLS and CDR2 YYNGEE. The CDR3 has 12 amino acids. With 0 bases removed from V and 10 bases from J, the gap between germline ends came to 8 bases. This CDR3 reads CASSVVGVEQFF. The CDR3 nucleotides are TGTGCCAGCAGCGTAGTGGGGGTCGAGCAGTTCTTC.

This clonotype was counted a few times. As DNA, the CDR3 is TGTGCCAGCAGCTCGGGTACCATGCAGGGCCGGGGGTACGAGCAGTACTTC. Its translation is CASSSGTMQGRGYEQYF. The chain recombines TRBV28 with TRBJ2-7; D possibly corresponds to TRBD2 (6 bases). This CDR3 has 17 residues. Germline CDR1 is MDHEN and CDR2 is SYDVKM. The V end was cut by 6 bases, the J end by 4 bases, with 25 bases between.

The genes are TRBV18 and TRBJ1-2; 8 bases map to TRBD1. The V gene's germline CDR1 is KGHSH and CDR2 LQKENI. CDR3 length equals 17 residues. The ends lost 3 bases at V and 2 bases at J; junction bases unmatched: 11. CDR3 protein: CASSPNSPDRVNYGYTF. The CDR3 DNA sequence: TGTGCCAGCTCACCGAATAGTCCGGACAGGGTAAACTATGGCTACACCTTC. The full variable domain, rest sourced from reference TRBV18 and TRBJ1-2, is NAGVMQNPRHLVRRRGQEARLRCSPMKGHSHVYWYRQLPEEGLKFMVYLQKENIIDESGMPKERFSAEFPKEGPSILRIQQVVRGDSAAYFCASSPNSPDRVNYGYTFGSGTRLTVV.